Described below is a single T cell receptor (beta chain) sequence and its context. Its cognate antigen is unknown. MiXCR was run by TCRdb on the 5' RACE reads, yielding one entry per CDR3 protein. Seen here are around 340,000 distinct CDR3 sequences, about 14% observed once, and the top ten hold 0.9% to 1.2%. The data were taken from a study of CD8 T cells in ankylosing spondylitis. Study-level points and caveats: Significantly higher representation of disease-linked clones was reported for matched ankylosing spondylitis synovial fluid. Clones linked to disease, bearing a CD8+ phenotype, were relatively rare in peripheral blood.

Sequencing input: blood, either unsorted or a sorted T cell fraction (not recorded which). The sequence was collected from a male donor with ankylosing spondylitis or in good health (not recorded which).

This chain's CDR3 is CASSLSQGPTGELFF. The CDR3 coding sequence is TGTGCCAGCAGTTTGAGCCAGGGTCCCACCGGGGAGCTGTTTTTT. The chain combines TRBV12-3 or TRBV12-4 with TRBJ2-2, with D possibly being TRBD1 (5 bases). CDR3 length: 15 residues. The V end lost 3 bases, the J end lost 4 bases, and 12 bases lay between the germline ends.